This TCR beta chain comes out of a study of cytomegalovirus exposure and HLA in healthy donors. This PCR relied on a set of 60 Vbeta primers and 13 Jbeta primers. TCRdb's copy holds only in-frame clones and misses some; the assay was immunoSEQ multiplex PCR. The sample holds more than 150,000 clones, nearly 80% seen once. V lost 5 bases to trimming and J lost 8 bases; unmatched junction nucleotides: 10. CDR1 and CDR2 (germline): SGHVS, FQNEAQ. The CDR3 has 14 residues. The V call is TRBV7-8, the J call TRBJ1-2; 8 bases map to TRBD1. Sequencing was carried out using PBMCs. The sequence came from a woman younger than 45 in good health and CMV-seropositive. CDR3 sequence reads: CASSTDRGLRGYTF. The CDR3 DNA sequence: TGTGCCAGCAGCACTGACAGGGGCTTGCGAGGCTACACCTTC.